What follows are 25 T cell receptor beta chains derived from one specimen sequenced in a study of shared clonotypes between healthy human individuals (dated by TCRdb to 2019 to 2021). The protocol used for the library was the immunoSEQ multiplex PCR assay. TCRdb took this table from immuneACCESS and kept in-frame rearrangements with V and J called. Such tables lack part of the clones; where checked against another copy, unresolved V genes explain under half of the gap, and the rest is unexplained. For this sample the table gives approximately 1,500,000 clones, of which around 97% were detected only once. Approximately 1.1% of the sample rests with the top ten. Sequenced material: naive CD4+ T cells sorted from blood. The sample's cell subset or site label, decoded: CD45RA+ positively selected. All receptors derive from a young man in good health.

The gene calls are TRBV19 and TRBJ2-7; TRBD1 might be the D (7 bases). The CDR3 has 15 residues. V lost 4 bases, J lost 7 bases, and 20 bases lay in between. Germline V gene lookup returns CDR1 LNHDA and CDR2 SQIVND (reference sequence). CDR3 nucleotides: TGTGCCAGTAGTAAGGACAGGACCCTCGGGGGAGAGCAGTACTTC. Its translation is CASSKDRTLGGEQYF.

The chain couples TRBV28 to TRBJ2-3, with D possibly called TRBD1 or TRBD2 (5 bases each). Per germline, CDR1 MDHEN and CDR2 SYDVKM. V gave up 4 bases and J gave up 0 bases, with 14 bases separating them. The length of the CDR3 is 16 residues. The DNA of the CDR3 is TGTGCCAGCAGTTCCGGCCGGGGCCCTAGCACAGATACGCAGTATTTT. Its translation: CASSSGRGPSTDTQYF.

The chain uses TRBV5-1 and TRBJ2-2; TRBD2 aligns across 11 bases. J was trimmed by 7 bases and V by 4 bases; bases with no gene match: 6. CDR1 and CDR2 (germline): SGHRS, YFSETQ. CDR3 length: 15 residues. CDR3 region: CASSLTSGSNGELFF. In nucleotides, the CDR3 is TGCGCCAGCAGCCTTACTAGCGGGAGTAACGGGGAGCTGTTTTTT.

The chain recombines TRBV5-5 with TRBJ1-5; D is possibly TRBD1 (5 bases). The CDR3 consists of 15 residues. CDR1 and CDR2 from the germline V gene are SGHKS and YYEKEE (reference sequence). V was cut by 4 bases and J by 1 base, with 12 bases left in between. The CDR3 DNA is TGTGCCAGCAGCCCCGTCTGGGGGAGCAATCAGCCCCAGCATTTT. Its translation: CASSPVWGSNQPQHF.

The chain employs TRBV2 and TRBJ2-1; TRBD2 agrees at 8 bases. The junction had 13 bases not matched to a gene; V was cut back by 6 bases and J by 9 bases. Germline V gene lookup returns CDR1 SNHLY and CDR2 FYNNEI. The CDR3 length is 15 residues. Written as DNA, the CDR3 is TGTGCCAGCAGGAGCGGGAGCGATGTGGGGGGTGAGCAGTTCTTC. Amino acid sequence: CASRSGSDVGGEQFF. The variable domain in full, completed from reference TRBV2 and TRBJ2-1, reads EPEVTQTPSHQVTQMGQEVILRCVPISNHLYFYWYRQILGQKVEFLVSFYNNEISEKSEIFDDQFSVERPDGSNFTLKIRSTKLEDSAMYFCASRSGSDVGGEQFFGPGTRLTVL.

This chain uses TRBV7-8 with TRBJ2-5, with 7 bases identical to TRBD2. Trimming cost V 5 bases and J 5 bases; bases outside gene matches: 8. The germline gives CDR1 SGHVS, CDR2 FQNEAQ. There are 14 residues in the CDR3. In DNA, the CDR3 is TGTGCCAGCAGCCTCAGGGAGGGAGCGGAGACCCAGTACTTC. This encodes CASSLREGAETQYF.

Turning to this clone: The junction departs from germline at one end; a sequencing error may be responsible. The chain employs TRBV7-6 and TRBJ2-6; the D is unclear. This CDR3 has 14 residues. Germline V gives CDR1 SGHVS, CDR2 FNYEAQ. Here the CDR3 DNA reads TGTGCCAGCACCTTAGCTTCGGGGGCCAACGTCCTGACTTTC. It yields the protein CASTLASGANVLTF.

V and J are TRBV10-3 and TRBJ2-1; D possibly corresponds to TRBD1 (5 bases). Trimming removed 6 bases at V and 3 bases at J, with 6 bases between. The CDR3 is 12 residues long. CDR1 is ENHRY, CDR2 SYGVKD, per germline. The CDR3 coding sequence is TGTGCCATCAGAACAGGCTACAATGAGCAGTTCTTC. This sequence encodes CAIRTGYNEQFF.

Here the CDR3 reads CASSATRSGANVLTF. In nucleotides, the CDR3 is TGTGCCAGCAGCGCGACGAGATCTGGGGCCAACGTCCTGACTTTC. The chain couples TRBV9 to TRBJ2-6, with D hard to call. Germline V gives CDR1 SGDLS, CDR2 YYNGEE. Trimming cost V 3 bases and J 1 base, with 8 bases left between them. There are 15 residues in the CDR3.

This clone showed up just once. The J gene is TRBJ2-7, the V gene TRBV4-1; 8 nucleotides line up with TRBD1. Looked up from germline, CDR1 is MGHRA and CDR2 is YSYEKL. CDR3 length: 13 amino acids. Trimming took 2 bases from V and 6 from J; bases not matched to a gene: 3. The CDR3 nucleotides are TGCGCCAGCAGCCAATGGACAGGGAGCGAGCAGTACTTC. Its translation is CASSQWTGSEQYF.

Details on this clone: The sample has other DNA sequences that encode this CDR3 too. This chain uses TRBV5-1 with TRBJ2-1; 8 bases are shared with TRBD2. This CDR3 comprises 14 residues. CDR1 and CDR2 (germline): SGHRS, YFSETQ. The J segment lost 9 bases and the V segment lost 0 bases, leaving 5 bases of the junction unmatched. The CDR3 nucleotides read TGCGCCAGCAGCTTGGCGGGAGGGCCGGGTGAGCAGTTCTTC. It translates to CASSLAGGPGEQFF.

To note about this clone: Sequence at one end of the junction differs from germline and may be a read error. V gene TRBV5-1 combines with J gene TRBJ2-2; possible D gene TRBD1, 6 bases. CDR1 and CDR2 from the germline V gene are SGHRS and YFSETQ. This CDR3 contains 14 residues. The CDR3 reads CAGSSDSSTGELFF. CDR3 coding DNA: TGCGCCGGCAGCTCGGACAGTTCCACCGGGGAGCTGTTTTTT. Full variable domain (outside the CDR3, taken from reference TRBV5-1 and TRBJ2-2): KAGVTQTPRYLIKTRGQQVTLSCSPISGHRSVSWYQQTPGQGLQFLFEYFSETQRNKGNFPGRFSGRQFSNSRSEMNVSTLELGDSALYLCAGSSDSSTGELFFGEGSRLTVL.

This chain joins TRBV28 and TRBJ2-1, with D tentatively TRBD1 (5 bases). The CDR3 sequence is 13 residues long. Trimming removed 7 bases at V and 6 bases at J, with 13 bases between. CDR1 MDHEN and CDR2 SYDVKM come from the germline V gene. The CDR3 DNA is TGTGCCAGCACAATAACAGGCCCCAATGAGCAGTTCTTC. Translated: CASTITGPNEQFF.

The V and J genes are TRBV2 and TRBJ2-3; the D call may be TRBD1 or TRBD2 (5 bases each). Germline CDR1 SNHLY, CDR2 FYNNEI. The CDR3 is 15 amino acids. V lost 4 bases and J lost 0, with 11 bases in between. The chain's CDR3 is CASSAGRTSTDTQYF. The CDR3 region has the DNA TGTGCCAGCAGTGCGGGGCGGACTAGCACAGATACGCAGTATTTT.

This chain links TRBV5-1 with TRBJ2-2, with 7 bases aligning to TRBD1. The CDR3 runs 14 residues. Germline V CDR1 and CDR2: SGHRS, YFSETQ. V shed 3 bases and J 4 bases; nucleotides not matched to a gene: 3. The CDR3 here is CASSYGDSTGELFF. The CDR3 bases are TGCGCCAGCAGCTACGGGGACAGCACCGGGGAGCTGTTTTTT.

The chain has TRBV5-1 and TRBJ1-2; D not certain. The CDR3 has 13 residues. V lost 2 bases and J 4 bases, leaving 9 bases between the germline ends. The germline gives CDR1 SGHRS, CDR2 YFSETQ. CDR3 nucleotide sequence: TGCGCCAGCAGCTTAACAGAATTCTATGGCTACACCTTC. Amino acid sequence: CASSLTEFYGYTF. The variable domain in full, with the rest retrieved from reference TRBV5-1 and TRBJ1-2, is KAGVTQTPRYLIKTRGQQVTLSCSPISGHRSVSWYQQTPGQGLQFLFEYFSETQRNKGNFPGRFSGRQFSNSRSEMNVSTLELGDSALYLCASSLTEFYGYTFGSGTRLTVV.

In regard to this clone: The sample contains more than one DNA sequence encoding this CDR3. The J gene is TRBJ2-1, the V gene TRBV18; no definite D call. Deletions cut 4 bases from V and 0 bases from J, with 10 bases between. Germline-derived CDR1 and CDR2 are KGHSH and LQKENI. This CDR3 comprises 15 residues. CDR3 region: CASSLSVSSYNEQFF. CDR3 bases: TGTGCCAGCTCACTTTCGGTGAGCTCCTACAATGAGCAGTTCTTC.

This sequence joins TRBV10-2 and TRBJ1-3, with D perhaps TRBD1 (5 bases). Germline V gene data show CDR1 as WSHSY and CDR2 as SAAADI. Trimming cost V 4 bases and J 0 bases, with 16 bases left between them. This CDR3 is 17 amino acids long. CDR3 nucleotide sequence: TGCGCCAGCAGTGCTATTCCAGGGACGAGCTCTGGAAACACCATATATTTT. Amino acids: CASSAIPGTSSGNTIYF.

V gene TRBV30 combines with J gene TRBJ2-1, with unresolved D. With 3 bases removed from V and 0 bases from J, the gap between germline ends came to 3 bases. Germline CDR1 and CDR2: GTSNPN and SVGIG (reference sequence). This CDR3 spans 12 amino acids. DNA for the CDR3: TGTGCCTGGAGACGCTCCTACAATGAGCAGTTCTTC. It encodes CAWRRSYNEQFF.

The V gene is TRBV28, the J gene TRBJ1-2; 7 bases are shared with TRBD1. This CDR3 spans 13 amino acids. Unmatched junction bases numbered 3, after V lost 1 base and J lost 7 bases. In germline, CDR1 is MDHEN, CDR2 SYDVKM. CDR3 in amino acids: CASSLSRGLGYTF. The CDR3 DNA sequence: TGTGCCAGCAGTTTATCTAGGGGGCTTGGCTACACCTTC.

This chain connects TRBV10-3 to TRBJ2-1; 10 nucleotides align to TRBD2. Germline V gives CDR1 ENHRY, CDR2 SYGVKD. The CDR3 runs 14 residues. V lost 3 bases to trimming and J lost 11 bases; unmatched junction nucleotides: 7. The CDR3 loop reads CAISDPLAGAKQFF. The CDR3 region has the DNA TGTGCCATCAGTGACCCTCTAGCGGGAGCTAAGCAGTTCTTC.

The J gene is TRBJ1-4, the V gene TRBV6-6; D perhaps matches TRBD1 (6 bases). CDR3 length: 16 amino acids. V shed 6 bases and J shed 4 bases, with 18 bases lying between them. From germline, CDR1 is MNHNY and CDR2 SVGAGI (reference sequence). The CDR3 here is CASSRDTPFNNEKLFF. The CDR3 DNA reads TGTGCCAGCAGCCGGGACACTCCCTTCAATAATGAAAAACTGTTTTTT.

This chain joins TRBV25-1 and TRBJ2-1, with TRBD2 matching over 7 bases. The CDR3 totals 15 residues. The V gene end was trimmed by 6 bases and the J gene end by 0 bases; junction bases not matched to a gene: 5. Germline assignment: CDR1 MGHDK and CDR2 SYGVNS. The CDR3, as DNA: TGTGCCAGCAGGGTAGCGGGTCGCTCCTACAATGAGCAGTTCTTC. As protein: CASRVAGRSYNEQFF.

This chain links TRBV9 with TRBJ2-5; TRBD2 matches 7 bases. V lost 0 bases, J lost 3 bases, and 11 bases stayed unmatched. The CDR3 is made up of 17 amino acids. Germline lookup yields CDR1 SGDLS and CDR2 YYNGEE. This CDR3 reads CASSVDPEALAEETQYF. The CDR3 DNA reads as TGTGCCAGCAGCGTAGACCCTGAGGCGCTAGCGGAAGAGACCCAGTACTTC.

The chain joins TRBV18 to TRBJ2-7, with a possible D match to TRBD1 (7 bases). The V gene's germline CDR1 is KGHSH and CDR2 LQKENI. V was trimmed by 5 bases and J by 6 bases, leaving 14 bases between them. The CDR3 is 13 amino acids. The CDR3 bases are TGTGCCAGCTCATCGGACAGGAGGGTCGAGCAGTACTTC. Translated: CASSSDRRVEQYF.